This T cell receptor beta chain came from a study of spatial heterogeneity in lung cancer. Study-wide context: The library had UMIs, and each TCR and UMI pair averaged more than ten raw reads. Study-wide results and limits: Detection of ubiquitous tumor TCRs in blood was higher at resection than follow-up.

A note on this clonotype: The antigen remains undetermined. This beta chain lies outside the target of a library built for alpha chains; its clone size means little.

Unique molecular identifiers tagged every individual TCR cDNA molecule. TCRdb ran MiXCR on the 5' RACE reads and lists one entry per CDR3 protein. The data contain about 12,000 distinct CDR3 sequences, about 3.9% of them seen just once; the ten biggest clones take up around 45%. Between the trimmed V and J ends, which lost 4 bases and 4 bases, there was a span of 10 bases. CDR1 and CDR2 (germline): SQVTM, ANQGSEA. CDR3 size: 12 residues. As to time point: sample taken at primary tumor resection. Unsorted whole RNA from tumor, nontumor lung or frozen PBMC underwent sequencing. There were roughly 72 donors, all of them untreated patients with early-stage non-small cell lung cancer.

The specimen comprised PBMCs, sampled at surgery. This sequence originates from a male donor with early-stage non-small cell lung cancer. The V call is TRBV29-1, the J call TRBJ2-5; D gene uncertain. The CDR3 nucleotides read TGCAGCGTTGCAATAGGGATAGAGACCCAGTACTTC. It translates to CSVAIGIETQYF.